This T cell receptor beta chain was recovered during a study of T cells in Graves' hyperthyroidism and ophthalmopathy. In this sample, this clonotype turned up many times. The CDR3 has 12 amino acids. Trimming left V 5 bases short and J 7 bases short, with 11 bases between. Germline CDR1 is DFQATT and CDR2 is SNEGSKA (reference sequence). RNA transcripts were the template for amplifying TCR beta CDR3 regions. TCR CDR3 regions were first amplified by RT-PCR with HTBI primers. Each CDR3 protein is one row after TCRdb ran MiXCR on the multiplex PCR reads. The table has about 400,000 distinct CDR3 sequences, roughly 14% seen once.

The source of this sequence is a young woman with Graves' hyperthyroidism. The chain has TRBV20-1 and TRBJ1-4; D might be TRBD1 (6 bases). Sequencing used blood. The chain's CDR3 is CSAPRGGEKLFF. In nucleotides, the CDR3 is TGCAGTGCTCCCAGGGGTGGTGAAAAACTGTTTTTT.